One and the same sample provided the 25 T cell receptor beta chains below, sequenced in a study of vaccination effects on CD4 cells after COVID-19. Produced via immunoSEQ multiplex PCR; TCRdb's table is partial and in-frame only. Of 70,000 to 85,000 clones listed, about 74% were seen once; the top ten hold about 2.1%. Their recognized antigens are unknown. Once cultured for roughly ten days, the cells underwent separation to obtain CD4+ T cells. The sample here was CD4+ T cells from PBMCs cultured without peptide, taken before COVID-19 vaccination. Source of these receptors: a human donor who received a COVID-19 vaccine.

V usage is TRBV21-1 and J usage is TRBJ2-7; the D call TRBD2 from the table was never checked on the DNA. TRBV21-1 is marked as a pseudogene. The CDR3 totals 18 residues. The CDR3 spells CASSALIPGLAGGYEQYV. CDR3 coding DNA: TGTGCCAGCAGCGCCTTGATTCCCGGGCTAGCGGGGGGTTACGAGCAGTACGTC.

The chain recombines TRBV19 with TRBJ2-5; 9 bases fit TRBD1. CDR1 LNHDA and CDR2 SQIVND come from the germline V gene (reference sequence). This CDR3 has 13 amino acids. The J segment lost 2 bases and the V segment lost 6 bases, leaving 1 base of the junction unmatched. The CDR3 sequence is CASSGQGQETQYF. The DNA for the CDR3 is TGTGCCAGTAGCGGACAGGGGCAAGAGACCCAGTACTTC.

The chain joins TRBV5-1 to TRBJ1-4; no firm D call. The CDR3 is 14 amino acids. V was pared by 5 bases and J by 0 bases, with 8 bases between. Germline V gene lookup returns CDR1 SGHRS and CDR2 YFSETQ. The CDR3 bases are TGCGCCAGCAGAACCGGGGCAACTAATGAAAAACTGTTTTTT. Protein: CASRTGATNEKLFF.

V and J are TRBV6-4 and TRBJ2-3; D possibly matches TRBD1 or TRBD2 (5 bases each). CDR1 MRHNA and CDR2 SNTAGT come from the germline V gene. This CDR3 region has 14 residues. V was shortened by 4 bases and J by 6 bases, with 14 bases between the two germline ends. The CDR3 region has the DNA TGTGCCAGCAGTGCCGGGACGGACTCCGATACGCAGTATTTT. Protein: CASSAGTDSDTQYF.

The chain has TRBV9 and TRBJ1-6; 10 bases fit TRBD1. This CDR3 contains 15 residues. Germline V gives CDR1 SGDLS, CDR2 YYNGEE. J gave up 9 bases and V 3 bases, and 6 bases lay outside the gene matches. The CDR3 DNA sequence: TGTGCCAGCAGCGCAGGGACAGGGGTCGCTTCACCCCTCCACTTT. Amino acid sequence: CASSAGTGVASPLHF.

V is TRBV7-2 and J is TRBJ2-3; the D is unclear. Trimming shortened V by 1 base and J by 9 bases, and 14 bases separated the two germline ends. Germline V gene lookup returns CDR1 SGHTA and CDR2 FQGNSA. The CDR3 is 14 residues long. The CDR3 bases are TGTGCCAGCAGCTTAGAGGGTAGAGGTAACACGCAGTATTTT. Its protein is CASSLEGRGNTQYF.

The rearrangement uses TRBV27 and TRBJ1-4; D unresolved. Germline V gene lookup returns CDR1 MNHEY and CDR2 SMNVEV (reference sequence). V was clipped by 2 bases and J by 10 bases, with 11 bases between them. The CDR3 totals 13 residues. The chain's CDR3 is CASSLLESRKLFF. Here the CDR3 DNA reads TGTGCCAGCAGTTTACTGGAATCCCGAAAACTGTTTTTT.

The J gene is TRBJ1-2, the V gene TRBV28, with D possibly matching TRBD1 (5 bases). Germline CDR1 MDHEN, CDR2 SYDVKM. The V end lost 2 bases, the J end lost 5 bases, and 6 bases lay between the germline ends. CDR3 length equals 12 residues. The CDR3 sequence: CASSLQGYGYTF. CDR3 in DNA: TGTGCCAGCAGTTTACAGGGATATGGCTACACCTTC.

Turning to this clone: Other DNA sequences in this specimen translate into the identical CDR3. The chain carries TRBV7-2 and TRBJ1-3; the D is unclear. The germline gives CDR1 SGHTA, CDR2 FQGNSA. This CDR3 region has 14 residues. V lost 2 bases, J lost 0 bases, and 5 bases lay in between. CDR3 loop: CASSLLISGNTIYF. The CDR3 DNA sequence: TGTGCCAGCAGCTTATTAATCTCTGGAAACACCATATATTTT.

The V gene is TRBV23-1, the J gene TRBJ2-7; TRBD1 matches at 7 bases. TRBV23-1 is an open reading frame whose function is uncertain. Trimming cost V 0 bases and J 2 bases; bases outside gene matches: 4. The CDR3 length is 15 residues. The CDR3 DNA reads TGCGCCAGCAGTCAATCCAGCGACAGGGCCTACGAGCAGTACGTC. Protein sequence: CASSQSSDRAYEQYV.

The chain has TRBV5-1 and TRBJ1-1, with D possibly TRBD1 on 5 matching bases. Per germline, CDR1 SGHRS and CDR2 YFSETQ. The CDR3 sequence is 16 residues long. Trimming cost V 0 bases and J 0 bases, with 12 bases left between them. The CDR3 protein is CASSLVGDRMNTEAFF. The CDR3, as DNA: TGCGCCAGCAGCTTGGTAGGGGACCGAATGAACACTGAAGCTTTCTTT.

The CDR3 region is CASSPLNEGIGELFF. CDR3 coding DNA: TGCGCCAGCAGTCCCCTAAATGAGGGTATCGGGGAGCTGTTTTTT. V usage is TRBV10-1 and J usage is TRBJ2-2, with TRBD2 as a possible D gene (5 bases). The CDR3 has 15 amino acids. CDR1 is WNHNN and CDR2 is SYGVQD in the germline V gene (reference sequence). V was clipped by 5 bases and J by 7 bases, with 17 bases between them.

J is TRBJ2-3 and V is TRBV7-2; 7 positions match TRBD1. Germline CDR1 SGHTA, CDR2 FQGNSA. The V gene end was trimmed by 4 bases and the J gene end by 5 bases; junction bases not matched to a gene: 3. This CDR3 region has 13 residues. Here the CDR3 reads CASSSGQVDTQYF. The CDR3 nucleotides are TGTGCCAGCAGCTCCGGACAGGTAGATACGCAGTATTTT.

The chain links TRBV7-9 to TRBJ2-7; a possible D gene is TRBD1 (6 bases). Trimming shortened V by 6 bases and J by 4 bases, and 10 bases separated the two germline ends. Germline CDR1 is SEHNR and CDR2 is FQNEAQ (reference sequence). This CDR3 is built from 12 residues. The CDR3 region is CASRAQGYEQYV. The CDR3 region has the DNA TGTGCCAGCAGAGCACAGGGTTACGAGCAGTACGTC.

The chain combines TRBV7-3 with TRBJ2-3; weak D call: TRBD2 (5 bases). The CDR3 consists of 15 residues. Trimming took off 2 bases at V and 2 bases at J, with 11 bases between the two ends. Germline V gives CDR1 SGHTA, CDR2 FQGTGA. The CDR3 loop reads CASSLDGVYTDTQYF. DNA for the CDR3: TGTGCCAGCAGCTTAGACGGGGTGTACACAGATACGCAGTATTTT.

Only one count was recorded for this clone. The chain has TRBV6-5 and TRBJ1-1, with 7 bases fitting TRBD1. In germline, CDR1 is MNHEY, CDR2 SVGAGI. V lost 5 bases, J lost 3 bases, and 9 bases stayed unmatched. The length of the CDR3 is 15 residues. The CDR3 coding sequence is TGTGCCAGCAGTCTAGCCGGGACAGACTACACTGAAGCTTTCTTT. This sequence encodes CASSLAGTDYTEAFF.

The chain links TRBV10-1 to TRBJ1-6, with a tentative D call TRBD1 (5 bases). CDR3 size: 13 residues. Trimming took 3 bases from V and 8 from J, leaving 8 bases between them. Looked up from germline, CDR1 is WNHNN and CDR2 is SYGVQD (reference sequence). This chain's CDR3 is CASSDREDSPLHF. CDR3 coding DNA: TGCGCCAGCAGTGACAGGGAGGATTCACCCCTCCACTTT.

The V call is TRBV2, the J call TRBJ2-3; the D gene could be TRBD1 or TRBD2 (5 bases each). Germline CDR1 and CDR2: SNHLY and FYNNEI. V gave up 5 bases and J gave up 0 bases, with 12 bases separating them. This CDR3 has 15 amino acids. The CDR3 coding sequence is TGTGCCAGCAGTAACTCGGGGCCCAGCACAGATACGCAGTATTTT. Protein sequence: CASSNSGPSTDTQYF.

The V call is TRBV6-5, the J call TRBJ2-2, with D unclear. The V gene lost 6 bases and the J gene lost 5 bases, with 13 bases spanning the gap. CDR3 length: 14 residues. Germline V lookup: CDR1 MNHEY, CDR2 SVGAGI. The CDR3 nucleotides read TGTGCCAGCAGGCTCAAATCAACAACCGGGGAGCTGTTTTTT. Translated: CASRLKSTTGELFF.

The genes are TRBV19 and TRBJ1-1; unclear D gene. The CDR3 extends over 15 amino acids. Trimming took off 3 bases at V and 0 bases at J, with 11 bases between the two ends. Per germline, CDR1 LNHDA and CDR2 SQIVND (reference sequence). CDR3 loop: CASSMVRLMNTEAFF. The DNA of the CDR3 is TGTGCCAGTAGTATGGTTCGGCTGATGAACACTGAAGCTTTCTTT. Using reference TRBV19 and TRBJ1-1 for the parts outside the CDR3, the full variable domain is DGGITQSPKYLFRKEGQNVTLSCEQNLNHDAMYWYRQDPGQGLRLIYYSQIVNDFQKGDIAEGYSVSREKKESFPLTVTSAQKNPTAFYLCASSMVRLMNTEAFFGQGTRLTVV.

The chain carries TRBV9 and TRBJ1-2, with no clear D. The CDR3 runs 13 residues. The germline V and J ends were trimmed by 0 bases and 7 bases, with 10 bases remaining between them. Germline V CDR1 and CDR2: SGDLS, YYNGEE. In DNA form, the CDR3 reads TGTGCCAGCAGCGTAGGGCTCTTAGGTGGCTACACCTTC. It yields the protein CASSVGLLGGYTF.

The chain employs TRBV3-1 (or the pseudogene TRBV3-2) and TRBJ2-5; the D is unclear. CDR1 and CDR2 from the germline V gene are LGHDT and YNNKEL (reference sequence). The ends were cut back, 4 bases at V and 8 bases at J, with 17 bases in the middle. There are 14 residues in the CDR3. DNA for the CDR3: TGTGCCAGCAGCCCAGTTGGCAGATCCGGAACCCAGTACTTC. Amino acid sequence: CASSPVGRSGTQYF.

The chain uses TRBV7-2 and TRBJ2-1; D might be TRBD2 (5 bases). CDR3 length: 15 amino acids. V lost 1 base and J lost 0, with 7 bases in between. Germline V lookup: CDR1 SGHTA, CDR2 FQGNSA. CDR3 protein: CASSLERSSYNEQFF. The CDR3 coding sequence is TGTGCCAGCAGCTTAGAGCGGAGCTCCTACAATGAGCAGTTCTTC.

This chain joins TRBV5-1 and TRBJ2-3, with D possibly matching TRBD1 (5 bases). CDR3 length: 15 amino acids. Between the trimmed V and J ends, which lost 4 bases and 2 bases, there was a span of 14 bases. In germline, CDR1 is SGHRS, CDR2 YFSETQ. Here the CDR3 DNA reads TGCGCCAGCAGCCTGCCAGGGCCTTACACAGATACGCAGTATTTT. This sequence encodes CASSLPGPYTDTQYF.

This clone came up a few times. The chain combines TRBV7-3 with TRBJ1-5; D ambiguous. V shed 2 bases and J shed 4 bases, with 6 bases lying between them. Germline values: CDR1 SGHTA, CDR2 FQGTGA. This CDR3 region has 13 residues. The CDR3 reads CASSLQHNQPQHF. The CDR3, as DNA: TGTGCCAGCAGCTTACAGCATAATCAGCCCCAGCATTTT. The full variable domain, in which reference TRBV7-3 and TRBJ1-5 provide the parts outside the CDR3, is GAGVSQTPSNKVTEKGKYVELRCDPISGHTALYWYRQSLGQGPEFLIYFQGTGAADDSGLPNDRFFAVRPEGSVSTLKIQRTERGDSAVYLCASSLQHNQPQHFGDGTRLSIL.